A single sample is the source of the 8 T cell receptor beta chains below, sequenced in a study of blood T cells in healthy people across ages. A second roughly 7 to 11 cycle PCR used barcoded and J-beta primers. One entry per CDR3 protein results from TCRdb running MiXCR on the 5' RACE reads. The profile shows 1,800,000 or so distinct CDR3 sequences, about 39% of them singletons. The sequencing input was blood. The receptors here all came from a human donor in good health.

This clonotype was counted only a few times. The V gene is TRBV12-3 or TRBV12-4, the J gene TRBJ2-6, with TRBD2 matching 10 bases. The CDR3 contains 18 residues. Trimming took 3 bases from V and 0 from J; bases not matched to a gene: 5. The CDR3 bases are TGTGCCAGCAGTTTCACCAGCGGGGGGGACTCTGGGGCCAACGTCCTGACTTTC. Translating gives CASSFTSGGDSGANVLTF.

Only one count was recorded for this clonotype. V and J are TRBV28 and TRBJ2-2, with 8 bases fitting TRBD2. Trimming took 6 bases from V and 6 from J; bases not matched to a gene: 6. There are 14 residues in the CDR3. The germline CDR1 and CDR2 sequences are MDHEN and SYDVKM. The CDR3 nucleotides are TGTGCCAGCAGCGGGACTAGTAAATCCGGGGAGCTGTTTTTT. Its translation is CASSGTSKSGELFF.

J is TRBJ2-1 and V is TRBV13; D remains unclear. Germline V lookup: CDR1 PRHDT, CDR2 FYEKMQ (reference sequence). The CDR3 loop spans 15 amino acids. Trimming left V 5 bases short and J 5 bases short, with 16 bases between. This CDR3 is CASSPQITADNEQFF. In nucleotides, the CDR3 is TGTGCCAGCAGCCCGCAGATTACAGCAGACAATGAGCAGTTCTTC.

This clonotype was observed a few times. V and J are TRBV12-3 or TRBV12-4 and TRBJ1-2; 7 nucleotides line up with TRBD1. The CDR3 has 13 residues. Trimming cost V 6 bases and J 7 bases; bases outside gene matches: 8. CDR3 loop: CASRPGTVLGYTF. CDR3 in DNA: TGTGCCAGCAGGCCCGGGACAGTCCTTGGCTACACCTTC.

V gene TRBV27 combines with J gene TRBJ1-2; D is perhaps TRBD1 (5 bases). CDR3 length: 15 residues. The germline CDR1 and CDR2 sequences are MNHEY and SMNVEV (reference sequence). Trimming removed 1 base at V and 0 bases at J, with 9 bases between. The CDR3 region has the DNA TGTGCCAGCAGTTTATTGGGACGGGCTAACTATGGCTACACCTTC. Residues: CASSLLGRANYGYTF.

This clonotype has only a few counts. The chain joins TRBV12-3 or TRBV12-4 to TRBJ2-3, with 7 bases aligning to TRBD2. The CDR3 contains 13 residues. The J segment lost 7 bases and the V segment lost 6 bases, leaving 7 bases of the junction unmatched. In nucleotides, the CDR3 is TGTGCCAGCAGCGGACTAGAGACTAATACGCAGTATTTT. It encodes CASSGLETNTQYF.

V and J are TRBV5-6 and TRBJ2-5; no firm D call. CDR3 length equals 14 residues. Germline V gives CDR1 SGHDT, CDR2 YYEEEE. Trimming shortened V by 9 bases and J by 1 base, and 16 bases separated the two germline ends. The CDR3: CATQYWETQETQYF. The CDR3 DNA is TGTGCCACCCAATATTGGGAAACCCAAGAGACCCAGTACTTC.

The CDR3: CASSPRRGVDGYTF. The DNA for the CDR3 is TGTGCCAGCAGCCCCCGGAGGGGGGTAGATGGCTACACCTTC. The gene calls are TRBV7-9 and TRBJ1-2; the D gene is possibly TRBD1 (6 bases). Trimming shortened V by 5 bases and J by 6 bases, and 16 bases separated the two germline ends. The germline V gene encodes CDR1 SEHNR and CDR2 FQNEAQ (reference sequence). The CDR3 is made up of 14 amino acids.